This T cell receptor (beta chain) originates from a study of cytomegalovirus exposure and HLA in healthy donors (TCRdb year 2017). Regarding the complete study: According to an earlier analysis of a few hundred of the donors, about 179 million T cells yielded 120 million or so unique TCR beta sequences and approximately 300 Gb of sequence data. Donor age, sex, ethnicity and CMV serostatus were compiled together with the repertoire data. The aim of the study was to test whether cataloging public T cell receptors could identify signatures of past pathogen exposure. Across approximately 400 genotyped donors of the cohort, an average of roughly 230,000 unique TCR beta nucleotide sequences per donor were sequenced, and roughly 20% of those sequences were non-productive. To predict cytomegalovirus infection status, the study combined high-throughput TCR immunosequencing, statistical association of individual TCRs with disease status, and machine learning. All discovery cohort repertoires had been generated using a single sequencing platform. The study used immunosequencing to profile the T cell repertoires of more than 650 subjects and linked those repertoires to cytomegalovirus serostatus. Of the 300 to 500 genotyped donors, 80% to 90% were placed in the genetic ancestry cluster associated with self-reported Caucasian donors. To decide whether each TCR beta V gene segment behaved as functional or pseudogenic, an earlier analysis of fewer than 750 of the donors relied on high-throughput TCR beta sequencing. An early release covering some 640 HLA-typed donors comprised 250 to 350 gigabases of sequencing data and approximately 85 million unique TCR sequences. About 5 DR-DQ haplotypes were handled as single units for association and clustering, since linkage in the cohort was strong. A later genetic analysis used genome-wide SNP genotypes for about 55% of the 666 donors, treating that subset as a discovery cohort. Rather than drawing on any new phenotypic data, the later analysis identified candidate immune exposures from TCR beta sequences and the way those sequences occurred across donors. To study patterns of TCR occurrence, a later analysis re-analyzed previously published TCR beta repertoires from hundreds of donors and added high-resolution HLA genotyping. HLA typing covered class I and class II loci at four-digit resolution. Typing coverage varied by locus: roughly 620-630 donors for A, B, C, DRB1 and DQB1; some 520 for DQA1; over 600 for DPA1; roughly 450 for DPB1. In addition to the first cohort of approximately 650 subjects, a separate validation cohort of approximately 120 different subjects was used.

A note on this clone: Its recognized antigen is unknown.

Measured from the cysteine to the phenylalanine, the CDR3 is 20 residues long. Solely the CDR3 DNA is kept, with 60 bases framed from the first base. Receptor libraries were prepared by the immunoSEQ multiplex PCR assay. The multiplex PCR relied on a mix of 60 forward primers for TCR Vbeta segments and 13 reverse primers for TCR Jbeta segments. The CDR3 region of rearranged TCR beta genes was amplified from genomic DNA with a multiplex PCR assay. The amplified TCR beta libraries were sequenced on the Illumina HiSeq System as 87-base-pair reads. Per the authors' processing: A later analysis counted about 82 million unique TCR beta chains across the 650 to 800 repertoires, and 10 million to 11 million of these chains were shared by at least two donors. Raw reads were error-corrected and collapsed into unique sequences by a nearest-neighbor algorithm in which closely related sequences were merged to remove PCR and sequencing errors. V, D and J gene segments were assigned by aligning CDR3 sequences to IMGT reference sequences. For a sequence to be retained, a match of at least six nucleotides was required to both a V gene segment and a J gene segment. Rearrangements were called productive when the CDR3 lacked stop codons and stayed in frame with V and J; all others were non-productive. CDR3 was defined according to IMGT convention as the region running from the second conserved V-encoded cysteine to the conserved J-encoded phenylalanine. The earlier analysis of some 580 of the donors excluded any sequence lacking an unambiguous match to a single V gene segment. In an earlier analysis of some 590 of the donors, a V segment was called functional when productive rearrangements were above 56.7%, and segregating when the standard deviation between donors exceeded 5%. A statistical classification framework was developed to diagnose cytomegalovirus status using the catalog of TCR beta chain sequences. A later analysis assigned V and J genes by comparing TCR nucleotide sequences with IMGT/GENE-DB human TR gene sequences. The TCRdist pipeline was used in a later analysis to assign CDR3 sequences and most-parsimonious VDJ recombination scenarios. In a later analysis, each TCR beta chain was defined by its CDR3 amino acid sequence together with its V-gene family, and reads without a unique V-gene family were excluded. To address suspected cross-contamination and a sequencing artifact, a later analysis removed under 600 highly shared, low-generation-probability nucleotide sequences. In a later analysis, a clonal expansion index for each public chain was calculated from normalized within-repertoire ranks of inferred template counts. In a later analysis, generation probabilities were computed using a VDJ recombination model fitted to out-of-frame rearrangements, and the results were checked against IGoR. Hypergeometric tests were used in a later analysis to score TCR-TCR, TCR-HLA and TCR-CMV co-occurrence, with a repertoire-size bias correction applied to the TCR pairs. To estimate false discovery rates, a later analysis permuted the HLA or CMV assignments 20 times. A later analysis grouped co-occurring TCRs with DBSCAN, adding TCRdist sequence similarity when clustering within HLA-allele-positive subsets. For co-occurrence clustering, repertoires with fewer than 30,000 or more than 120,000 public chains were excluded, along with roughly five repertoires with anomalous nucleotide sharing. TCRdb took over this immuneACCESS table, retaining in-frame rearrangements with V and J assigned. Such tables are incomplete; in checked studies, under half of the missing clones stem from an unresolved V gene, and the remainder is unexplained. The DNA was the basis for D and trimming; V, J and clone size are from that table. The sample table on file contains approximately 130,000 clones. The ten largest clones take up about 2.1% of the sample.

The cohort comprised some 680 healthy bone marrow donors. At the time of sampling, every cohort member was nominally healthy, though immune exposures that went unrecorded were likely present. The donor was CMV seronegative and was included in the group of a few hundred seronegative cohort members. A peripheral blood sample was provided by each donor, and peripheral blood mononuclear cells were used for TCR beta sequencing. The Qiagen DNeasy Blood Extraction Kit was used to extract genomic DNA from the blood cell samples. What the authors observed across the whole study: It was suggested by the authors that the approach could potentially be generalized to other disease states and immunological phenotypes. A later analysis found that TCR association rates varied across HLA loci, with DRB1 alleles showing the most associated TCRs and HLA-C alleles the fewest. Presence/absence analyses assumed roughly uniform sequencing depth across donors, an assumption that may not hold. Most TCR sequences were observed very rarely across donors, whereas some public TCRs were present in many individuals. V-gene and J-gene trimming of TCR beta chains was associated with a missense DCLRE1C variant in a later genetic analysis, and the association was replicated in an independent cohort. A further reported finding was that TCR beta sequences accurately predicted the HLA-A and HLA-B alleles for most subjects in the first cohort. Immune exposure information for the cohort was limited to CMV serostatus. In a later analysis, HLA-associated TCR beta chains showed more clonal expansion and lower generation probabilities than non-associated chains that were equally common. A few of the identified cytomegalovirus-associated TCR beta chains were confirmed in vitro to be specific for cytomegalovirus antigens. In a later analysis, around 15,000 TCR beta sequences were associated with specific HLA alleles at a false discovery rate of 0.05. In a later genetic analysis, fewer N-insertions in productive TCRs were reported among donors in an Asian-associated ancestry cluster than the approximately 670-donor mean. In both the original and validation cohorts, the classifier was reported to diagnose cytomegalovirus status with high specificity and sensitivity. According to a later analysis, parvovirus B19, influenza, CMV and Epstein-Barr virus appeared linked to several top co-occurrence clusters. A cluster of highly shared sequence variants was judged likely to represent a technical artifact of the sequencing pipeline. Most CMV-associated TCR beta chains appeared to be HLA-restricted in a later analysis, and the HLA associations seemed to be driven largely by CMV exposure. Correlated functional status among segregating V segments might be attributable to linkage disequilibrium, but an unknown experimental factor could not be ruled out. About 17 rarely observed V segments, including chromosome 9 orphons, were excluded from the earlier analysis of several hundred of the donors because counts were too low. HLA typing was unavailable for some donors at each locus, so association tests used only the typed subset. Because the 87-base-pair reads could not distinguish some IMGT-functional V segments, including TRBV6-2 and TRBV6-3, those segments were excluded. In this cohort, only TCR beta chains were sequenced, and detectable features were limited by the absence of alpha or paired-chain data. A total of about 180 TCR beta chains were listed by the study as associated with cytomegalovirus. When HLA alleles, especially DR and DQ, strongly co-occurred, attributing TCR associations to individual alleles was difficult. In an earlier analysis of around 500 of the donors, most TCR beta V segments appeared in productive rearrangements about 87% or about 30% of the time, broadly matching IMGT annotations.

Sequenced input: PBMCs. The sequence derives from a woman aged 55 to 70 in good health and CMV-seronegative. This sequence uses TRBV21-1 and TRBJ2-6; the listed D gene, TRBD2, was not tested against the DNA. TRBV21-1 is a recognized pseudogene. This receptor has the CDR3 CASSSSGTSGNVSGANVLTF. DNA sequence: TGTGCCAGCAGCTCCAGTGGAACTAGCGGGAATGTCTCTGGGGCCAACGTCCTGACTTTC.